A selection of T cell receptor beta chains follows, all from one sample in a study of cytomegalovirus exposure and HLA in healthy donors. TCRdb's copy holds only in-frame clones and misses some; the assay was immunoSEQ multiplex PCR. Seen here are under 250,000 clones, about 86% observed once, and the top ten hold 8%. The sequenced material came from PBMCs. The receptor source for this set is a woman aged 55-75 years in good health and CMV-seropositive. CDR3s include the opening cysteine and the closing phenylalanine or tryptophan. The D gene is left open where the match is weak. The listing skips clone size in some rows; elsewhere it reads once, few, many or a size class.

d_gene,j_gene,v_gene,abundance,CDR3aa,CDR3nt
TRBD1,TRBJ2-1,TRBV6-1,-,CASSLPGQTSGEQFF,TGTGCCAGCAGCCTCCCGGGACAGACGTCTGGTGAGCAGTTCTTC
TRBD1,TRBJ2-1,TRBV6-1,-,CASSGLRGQGVNEQFF,TGTGCCAGCAGTGGTCTGCGGGGACAGGGGGTCAATGAGCAGTTCTTC
TRBD1,TRBJ1-2,TRBV29-1,-,CSVVGQGVNGYTF,TGCAGCGTTGTGGGGCAGGGGGTGAATGGCTACACCTTC
-,TRBJ2-7,TRBV6-5,-,CASSRDNSYEQYF,TGTGCCAGCAGCCGGGACAACAGCTACGAGCAGTACTTC
TRBD1,TRBJ1-1,TRBV19,-,CASSIRRTGVHTEAFF,TGTGCCAGTAGTATAAGGCGGACAGGGGTTCACACTGAAGCTTTCTTT
TRBD2,TRBJ2-3,TRBV7-9,-,CASSLDLLAGGRTDTQYF,TGTGCCAGCAGCTTAGATCTGCTAGCGGGAGGACGCACAGATACGCAGTATTTT
-,TRBJ1-3,TRBV2,-,CASRDTGLGNTIYF,TGTGCCAGCAGGGATACAGGTTTGGGAAACACCATATATTTT
TRBD1,TRBJ2-1,TRBV27,-,CASSSSTGPDNEQFF,TGTGCCAGCAGTTCCTCGACAGGGCCAGACAATGAGCAGTTCTTC
-,TRBJ2-1,TRBV6-5,-,CASGQRNEQFF,TGTGCCAGCGGACAAAGGAATGAGCAGTTCTTC
TRBD2,TRBJ2-7,TRBV10-3,-,CASLVAGGREQYF,TGTGCCAGTTTAGTGGCGGGAGGTCGAGAGCAGTACTTC
TRBD2,TRBJ2-7,TRBV9,-,CASSPGLATYEQYF,TGTGCCAGCAGCCCGGGACTAGCTACCTACGAGCAGTACTTC
TRBD2,TRBJ2-7,TRBV7-9,-,CASSSGLAAYEQYF,TGTGCCAGCAGCTCGGGACTAGCGGCGTACGAGCAGTACTTC
-,TRBJ1-5,TRBV7-9,-,CSSSLVSSRVGNQPQHF,TGTTCCAGCAGCTTAGTTTCTTCGAGGGTAGGCAATCAGCCCCAGCATTTT
-,TRBJ2-5,TRBV10-2,-,CASSLTGRETQYF,TGCGCCAGCAGCCTGACAGGACGGGAGACCCAGTACTTC
-,TRBJ2-5,TRBV6-5,few,CASSFTRVETQYF,TGTGCCAGCAGTTTCACTAGGGTGGAGACCCAGTACTTC
-,TRBJ2-7,TRBV15,-,CATSRDTAVGSIRTYEQYF,TGTGCCACCAGCAGAGATACCGCCGTGGGCTCGATCCGAACCTACGAGCAGTACTTC
-,TRBJ1-1,TRBV25-1,once,CASSDSSVNTEAFF,TGTGCCAGCAGTGATTCCTCCGTGAACACTGAAGCTTTCTTT
-,TRBJ1-1,TRBV7-9,-,CASSLPGVNTEAFF,TGTGCCAGCAGCTTACCAGGGGTGAACACTGAAGCTTTCTTT
TRBD2,TRBJ2-4,TRBV5-1,-,CASSRGSGGAKNIQYF,TGCGCCAGCAGTAGGGGTAGCGGGGGTGCCAAAAACATTCAGTACTTC
TRBD1,TRBJ1-1,TRBV5-1,-,CASSLSGQGAMKAFF,TGCGCCAGCAGCTTGTCGGGACAGGGGGCGATGAAGGCTTTCTTT
-,TRBJ2-1,TRBV12-5,few,CASGLVLPLQNPTLNEQFF,TGTGCTAGTGGTTTGGTACTTCCCCTACAGAATCCGACCCTCAATGAGCAGTTCTTC
TRBD2,TRBJ2-7,TRBV6-5,-,CASSYGRGNYEQYF,TGTGCCAGCAGTTATGGGAGGGGCAACTACGAGCAGTACTTC
TRBD1,TRBJ1-4,TRBV19,once,CASRDRDNEKLFF,TGTGCCTCCCGGGACAGGGATAATGAAAAACTGTTTTTT
TRBD2,TRBJ2-7,TRBV29-1,-,CSVEDRASGYEQYF,TGCAGCGTTGAAGATAGGGCTAGCGGCTACGAGCAGTACTTC
-,TRBJ1-1,TRBV2,-,CASSVITEAFF,TGTGCCAGCAGTGTTATAACTGAAGCTTTCTTT
TRBD2,TRBJ2-2,TRBV9,-,CASSVTSVTGELFF,TGTGCCAGCAGCGTTACTAGCGTCACCGGGGAGCTGTTTTTT
TRBD1,TRBJ1-2,TRBV2,-,CASSSVRSRTGLTGGYTF,TGTGCCAGCAGTTCAGTCAGGAGCCGGACAGGACTAACGGGGGGCTACACCTTC